One and the same sample provided the 9 T cell receptor beta chains below, sequenced in a study of cytomegalovirus exposure and HLA in healthy donors. Vbeta (60) and Jbeta (13) primers were used in the PCR. Clones were read by immunoSEQ multiplex PCR, and TCRdb kept only the in-frame ones, dropping some. Here the sample spans around 200,000 clones, approximately 82% being singletons. The sequenced sample was PBMCs. The receptors derive from a woman aged 40 to 55 in good health and CMV-seronegative.

The chain is built from TRBV7-2 and TRBJ1-2; D is unresolved. The CDR3 has 14 amino acids. V gave up 4 bases and J gave up 2 bases, with 11 bases separating them. Germline CDR1 reads SGHTA; CDR2 reads FQGNSA. The CDR3 is CASSSRVKNYGYTF. CDR3 nucleotide sequence: TGTGCCAGCAGCTCACGGGTCAAGAACTATGGCTACACCTTC.

The J gene is TRBJ2-3, the V gene TRBV7-2; weak D call: TRBD1 (6 bases). Trimming took 5 bases from V and 4 from J, leaving 13 bases between them. Germline V gene data show CDR1 as SGHTA and CDR2 as FQGNSA. The CDR3 is 14 residues long. CDR3 residues: CASSLGRQADTQYF. The DNA of the CDR3 is TGTGCCAGCAGCCTAGGAAGACAGGCAGATACGCAGTATTTT.

This sequence joins TRBV6-1 and TRBJ2-7; TRBD1 matches 7 bases. CDR3 length: 12 residues. V shed 8 bases, J shed 5 bases, and the junction held 6 bases outside the gene matches. In germline, CDR1 is MNHNS, CDR2 SASEGT. The CDR3 protein is CASRQGFNEQYF. The CDR3, as DNA: TGTGCCAGCCGACAGGGCTTCAACGAGCAGTACTTC.

The V call is TRBV11-3, the J call TRBJ2-7, with 7 bases aligning to TRBD1. J was trimmed by 5 bases and V by 5 bases; bases with no gene match: 9. The CDR3 consists of 14 residues. Germline values: CDR1 SGHNT, CDR2 YENEEA. CDR3 nucleotides: TGTGCCAGCAGCGTGATGACAGGGTCAAACGAGCAGTACTTC. Amino acids: CASSVMTGSNEQYF.

This clone has a handful of counts. This rearrangement joins TRBV7-9 to TRBJ1-1; 7 bases align to TRBD1. The V gene end was trimmed by 4 bases and the J gene end by 2 bases; junction bases not matched to a gene: 4. Germline V CDR1 and CDR2: SEHNR, FQNEAQ (reference sequence). The CDR3 contains 14 residues. CDR3: CASSSGQLNTEAFF. In DNA form, the CDR3 reads TGTGCCAGCAGCTCGGGACAGCTTAACACTGAAGCTTTCTTT.

The V call is TRBV9, the J call TRBJ1-3, with unresolved D. Germline V CDR1 and CDR2: SGDLS, YYNGEE. V shed 0 bases and J shed 1 base, with 14 bases lying between them. This CDR3 contains 17 residues. CDR3 sequence (DNA): TGTGCCAGCAGCGTAGCTGTTTCGGGGAGGTCTGGAAACACCATATATTTT. This sequence encodes CASSVAVSGRSGNTIYF.

The chain employs TRBV28 and TRBJ2-7, with D perhaps matching TRBD1 (6 bases). The CDR3 spans 14 residues. V lost 8 bases, J lost 0 bases, and 14 bases lay in between. CDR1 is MDHEN and CDR2 is SYDVKM in the germline V gene. CDR3 in DNA: TGTGCCAGCGTACAGGGCGGAAGCTCCTACGAGCAGTACTTC. This encodes CASVQGGSSYEQYF.

The chain links TRBV29-1 to TRBJ2-7, with D possibly matching TRBD1 (7 bases). The V gene's germline CDR1 is SQVTM and CDR2 ANQGSEA. The CDR3 length is 15 residues. The germline V and J ends were trimmed by 4 bases and 6 bases, with 22 bases remaining between them. The CDR3 region has the DNA TGCAGCGTTGTAGGGAGATCAGGGGGGCGCAGCGAGCAGTACTTC. Protein product: CSVVGRSGGRSEQYF.

Written as DNA, the CDR3 is TGTGCCAGCAGCCAACAGACAGGGGAAGATACGCAGTATTTT. Its protein is CASSQQTGEDTQYF. The chain is built from TRBV5-4 and TRBJ2-3; 8 bases agree with TRBD1. The CDR3 spans 14 residues. V lost 4 bases to trimming and J lost 5 bases; unmatched junction nucleotides: 6. CDR1 is SGHNT, CDR2 YYREEE, per germline (reference sequence).